The clone carrying this T cell receptor (beta chain) turned up a few times. The entry originates in a study of T cells of healthy individuals. TCRdb re-analysed the 5' RACE reads in MiXCR, keeping a single row per CDR3 protein. The profile shows 90,000 to 100,000 distinct CDR3 sequences, 15% to 20% of them singletons. V lost 0 bases and J lost 2; bases outside the gene matches: 9. The CDR3 totals 17 residues. Germline CDR1 reads SGDLS; CDR2 reads YYNGEE. V is TRBV9 and J is TRBJ2-3; 7 bases align to TRBD2. The receptor was isolated from a human donor in good health. As DNA, the CDR3 is TGTGCCAGCAGCGTAGAAGGGCGGGAGTCACTCACAGATACGCAGTATTTT. Its translation is CASSVEGRESLTDTQYF.